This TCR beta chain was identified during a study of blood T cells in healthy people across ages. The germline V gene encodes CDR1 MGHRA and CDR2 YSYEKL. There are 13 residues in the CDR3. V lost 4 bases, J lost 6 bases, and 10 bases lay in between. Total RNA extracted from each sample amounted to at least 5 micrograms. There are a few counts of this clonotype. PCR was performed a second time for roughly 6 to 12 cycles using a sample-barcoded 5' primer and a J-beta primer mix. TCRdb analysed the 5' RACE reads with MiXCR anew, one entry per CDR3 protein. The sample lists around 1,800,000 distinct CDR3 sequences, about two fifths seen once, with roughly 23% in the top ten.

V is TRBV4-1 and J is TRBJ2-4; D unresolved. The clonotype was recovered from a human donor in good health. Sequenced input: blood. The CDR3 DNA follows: TGCGCCAGCAGCCGTCCCCAAGGAAACATTCAGTACTTC. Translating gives CASSRPQGNIQYF.